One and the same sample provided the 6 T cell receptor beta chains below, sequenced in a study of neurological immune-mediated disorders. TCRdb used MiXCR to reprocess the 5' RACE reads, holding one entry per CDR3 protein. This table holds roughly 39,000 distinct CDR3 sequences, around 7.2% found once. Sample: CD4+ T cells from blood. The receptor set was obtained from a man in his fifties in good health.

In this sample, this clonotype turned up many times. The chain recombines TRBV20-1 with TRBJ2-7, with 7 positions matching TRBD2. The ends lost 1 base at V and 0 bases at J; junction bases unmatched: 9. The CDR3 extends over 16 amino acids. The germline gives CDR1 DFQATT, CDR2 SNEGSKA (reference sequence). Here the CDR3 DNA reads TGCAGTGCTAGAGGGGGAGCTAGCGGCTACTCCTACGAGCAGTACTTC. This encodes CSARGGASGYSYEQYF.

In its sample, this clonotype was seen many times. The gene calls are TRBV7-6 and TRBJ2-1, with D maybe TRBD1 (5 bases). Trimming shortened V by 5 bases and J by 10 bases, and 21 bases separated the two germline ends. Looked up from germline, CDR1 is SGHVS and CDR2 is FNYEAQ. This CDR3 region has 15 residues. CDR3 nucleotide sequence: TGTGCCAGCAGCCTAGGGGCGGTCTTAAGGAGCGAGCAGTTCTTC. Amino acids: CASSLGAVLRSEQFF.

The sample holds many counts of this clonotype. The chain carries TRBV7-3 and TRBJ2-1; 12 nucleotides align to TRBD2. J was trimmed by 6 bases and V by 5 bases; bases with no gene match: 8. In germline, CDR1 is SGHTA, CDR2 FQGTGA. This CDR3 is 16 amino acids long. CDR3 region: CASSPTRLAGVNEQFF. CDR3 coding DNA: TGTGCCAGCAGCCCCACCCGACTAGCGGGAGTCAATGAGCAGTTCTTC.

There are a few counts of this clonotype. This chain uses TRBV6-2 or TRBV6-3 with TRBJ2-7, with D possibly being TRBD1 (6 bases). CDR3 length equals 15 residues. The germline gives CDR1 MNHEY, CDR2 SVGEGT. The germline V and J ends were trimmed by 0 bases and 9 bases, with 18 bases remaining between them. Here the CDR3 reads CASSYSGAHPPRQYF. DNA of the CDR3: TGTGCCAGCAGTTACTCGGGGGCGCACCCCCCGCGGCAGTACTTC.

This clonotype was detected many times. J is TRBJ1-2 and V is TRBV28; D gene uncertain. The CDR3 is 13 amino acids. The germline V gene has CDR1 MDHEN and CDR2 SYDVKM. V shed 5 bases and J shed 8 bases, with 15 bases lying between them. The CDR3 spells CASSTPGLKGYTF. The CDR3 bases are TGTGCCAGCAGTACCCCAGGACTAAAGGGCTACACCTTC.

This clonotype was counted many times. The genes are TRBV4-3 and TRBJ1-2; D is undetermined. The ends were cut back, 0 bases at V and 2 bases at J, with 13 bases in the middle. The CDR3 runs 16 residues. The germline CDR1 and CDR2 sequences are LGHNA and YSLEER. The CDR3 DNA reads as TGCGCCAGCAGCCAAGAATACGGCACGGGAAACTATGGCTACACCTTC. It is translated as CASSQEYGTGNYGYTF.